This TCR beta chain was sequenced for a study of blood T cell repertoires in COVID-19. The method was immunoSEQ multiplex PCR; TCRdb's version includes in-frame clones alone and lacks a portion of them. The sample yields fewer than 200,000 clones, more than 85% seen once. There are 18 residues in the CDR3. V dropped 2 bases and J dropped 5; count of bases not matched to a gene: 14. Per germline, CDR1 SEHNR and CDR2 FQNEAQ (reference sequence). Source material: PBMCs or T cells enriched from blood (not recorded which). This receptor was identified in a human donor with acute COVID-19. The donor label of this sample is uncertain. The genes are TRBV7-9 and TRBJ2-1, with 8 bases aligning to TRBD2. The CDR3 reads CASSLFRTGGPRDNEQFF. The CDR3 coding sequence is TGTGCCAGCAGCTTATTTCGTACGGGGGGGCCTAGGGACAATGAGCAGTTCTTC.